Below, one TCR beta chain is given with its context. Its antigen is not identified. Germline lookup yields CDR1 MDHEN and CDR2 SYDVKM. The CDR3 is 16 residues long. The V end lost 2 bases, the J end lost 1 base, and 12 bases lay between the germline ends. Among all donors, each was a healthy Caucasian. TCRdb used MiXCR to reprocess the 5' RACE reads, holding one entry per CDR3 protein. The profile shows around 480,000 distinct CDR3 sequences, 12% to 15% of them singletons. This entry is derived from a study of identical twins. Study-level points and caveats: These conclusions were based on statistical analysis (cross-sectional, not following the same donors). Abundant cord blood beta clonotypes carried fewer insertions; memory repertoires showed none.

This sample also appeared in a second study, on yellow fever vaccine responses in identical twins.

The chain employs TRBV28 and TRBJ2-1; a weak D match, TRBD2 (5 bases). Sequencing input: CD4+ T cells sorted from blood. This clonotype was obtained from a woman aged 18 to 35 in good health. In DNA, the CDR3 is TGTGCCAGCAGTTTACCCCTAGCCACATCCTACAATGAGCAGTTCTTC. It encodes CASSLPLATSYNEQFF.